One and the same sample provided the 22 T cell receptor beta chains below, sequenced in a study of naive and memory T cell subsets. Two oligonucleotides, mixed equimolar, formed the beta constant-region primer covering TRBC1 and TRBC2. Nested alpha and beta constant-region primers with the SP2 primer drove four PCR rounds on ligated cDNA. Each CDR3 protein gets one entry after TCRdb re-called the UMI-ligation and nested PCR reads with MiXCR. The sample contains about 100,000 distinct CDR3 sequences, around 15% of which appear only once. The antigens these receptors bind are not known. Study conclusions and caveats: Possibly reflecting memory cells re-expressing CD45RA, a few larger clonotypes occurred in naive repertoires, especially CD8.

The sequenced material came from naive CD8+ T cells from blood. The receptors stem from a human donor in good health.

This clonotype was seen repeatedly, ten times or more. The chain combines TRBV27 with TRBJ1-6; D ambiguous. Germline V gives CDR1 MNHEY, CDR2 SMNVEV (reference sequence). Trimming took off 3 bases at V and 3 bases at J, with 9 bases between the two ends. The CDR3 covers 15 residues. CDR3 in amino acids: CASSLSGGYNSPLHF. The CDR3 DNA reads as TGTGCCAGCAGTTTGTCGGGTGGCTATAATTCACCCCTCCACTTT.

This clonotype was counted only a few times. CDR3 protein: CASSFGASSTDTQYF. The CDR3 DNA is TGTGCCAGCAGCTTTGGCGCCTCTAGCACAGATACGCAGTATTTT. J is TRBJ2-3 and V is TRBV7-8, with D unresolved. Germline lookup yields CDR1 SGHVS and CDR2 FQNEAQ. V dropped 3 bases and J dropped 0 bases, with 10 bases sitting between them. This CDR3 spans 15 amino acids.

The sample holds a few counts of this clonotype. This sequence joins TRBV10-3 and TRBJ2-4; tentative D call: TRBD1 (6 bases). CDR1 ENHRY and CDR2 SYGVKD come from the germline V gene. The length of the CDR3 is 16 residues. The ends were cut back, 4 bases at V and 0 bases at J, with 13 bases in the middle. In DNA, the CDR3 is TGTGCCATCAGTGGGGGCAACAGGGTAGCCAAAAACATTCAGTACTTC. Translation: CAISGGNRVAKNIQYF.

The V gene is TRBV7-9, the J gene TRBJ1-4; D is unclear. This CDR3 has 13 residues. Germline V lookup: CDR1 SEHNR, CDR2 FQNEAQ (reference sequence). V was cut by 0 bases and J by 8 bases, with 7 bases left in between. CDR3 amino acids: CASSLAVEEKLFF. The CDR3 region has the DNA TGTGCCAGCAGCTTAGCTGTGGAGGAAAAACTGTTTTTT. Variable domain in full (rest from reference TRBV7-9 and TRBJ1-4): DTGVSQNPRHKITKRGQNVTFRCDPISEHNRLYWYRQTLGQGPEFLTYFQNEAQLEKSRLLSDRFSAERPKGSFSTLEIQRTEQGDSAMYLCASSLAVEEKLFFGSGTQLSVL.

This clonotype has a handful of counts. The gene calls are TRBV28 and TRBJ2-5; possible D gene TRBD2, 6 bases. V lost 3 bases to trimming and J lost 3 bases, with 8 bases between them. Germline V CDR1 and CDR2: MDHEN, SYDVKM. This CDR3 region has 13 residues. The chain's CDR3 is CASSFTGEETQYF. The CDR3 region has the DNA TGTGCCAGCAGTTTCACGGGGGAAGAGACCCAGTACTTC.

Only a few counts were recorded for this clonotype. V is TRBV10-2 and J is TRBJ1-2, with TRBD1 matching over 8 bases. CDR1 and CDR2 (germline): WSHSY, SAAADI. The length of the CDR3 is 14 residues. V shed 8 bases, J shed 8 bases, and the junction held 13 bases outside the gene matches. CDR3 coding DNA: TGCGCCAGCTGCCCGGACAGGGCTTCGGTGGGCTACACCTTC. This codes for CASCPDRASVGYTF.

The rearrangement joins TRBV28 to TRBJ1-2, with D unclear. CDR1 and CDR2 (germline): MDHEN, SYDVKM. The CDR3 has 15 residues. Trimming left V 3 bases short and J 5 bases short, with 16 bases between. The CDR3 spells CASSFPLGQAYGYTF. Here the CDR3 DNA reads TGTGCCAGCAGTTTTCCCTTGGGTCAGGCGTATGGCTACACCTTC.

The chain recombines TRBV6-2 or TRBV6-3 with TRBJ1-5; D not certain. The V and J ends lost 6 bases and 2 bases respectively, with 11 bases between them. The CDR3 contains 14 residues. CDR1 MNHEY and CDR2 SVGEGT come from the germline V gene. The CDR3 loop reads CASRGSTGNQPQHF. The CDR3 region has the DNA TGTGCCAGCAGAGGAAGCACGGGCAATCAGCCCCAGCATTTT.

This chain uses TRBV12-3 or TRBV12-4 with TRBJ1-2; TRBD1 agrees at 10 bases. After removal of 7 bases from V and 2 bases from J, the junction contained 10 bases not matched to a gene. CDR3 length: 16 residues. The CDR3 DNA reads TGTGCCAGCACCCCCGGGACAGGGGTGTTCAACTATGGCTACACCTTC. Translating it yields CASTPGTGVFNYGYTF.

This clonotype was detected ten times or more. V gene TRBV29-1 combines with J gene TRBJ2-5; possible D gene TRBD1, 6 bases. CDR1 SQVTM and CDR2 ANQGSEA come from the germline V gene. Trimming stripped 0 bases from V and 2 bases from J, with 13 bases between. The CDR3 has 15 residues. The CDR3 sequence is CSVEDDRPTQETQYF. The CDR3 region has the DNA TGCAGCGTTGAAGATGACAGGCCGACACAAGAGACCCAGTACTTC.

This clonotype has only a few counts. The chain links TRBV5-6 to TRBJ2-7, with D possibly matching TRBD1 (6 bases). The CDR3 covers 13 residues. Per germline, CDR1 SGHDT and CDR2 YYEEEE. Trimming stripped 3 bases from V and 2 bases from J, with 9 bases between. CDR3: CASSWRTAYEQYF. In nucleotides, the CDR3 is TGTGCCAGCAGCTGGCGGACAGCCTACGAGCAGTACTTC.

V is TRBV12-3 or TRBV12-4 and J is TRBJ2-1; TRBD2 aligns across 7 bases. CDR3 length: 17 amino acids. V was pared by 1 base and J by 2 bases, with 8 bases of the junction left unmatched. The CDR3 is CASSLGGRESPYNEQFF. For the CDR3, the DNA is TGTGCCAGCAGTTTAGGTGGGCGGGAGTCCCCCTACAATGAGCAGTTCTTC.

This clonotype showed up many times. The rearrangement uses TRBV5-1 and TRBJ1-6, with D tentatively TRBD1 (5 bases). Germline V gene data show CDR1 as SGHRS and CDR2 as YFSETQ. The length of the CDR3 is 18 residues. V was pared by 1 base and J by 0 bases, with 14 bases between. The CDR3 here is CASSLTRRGSSYNSPLHF. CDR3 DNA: TGCGCCAGCAGCTTGACTCGCCGGGGGAGCTCCTATAATTCACCCCTCCACTTT.

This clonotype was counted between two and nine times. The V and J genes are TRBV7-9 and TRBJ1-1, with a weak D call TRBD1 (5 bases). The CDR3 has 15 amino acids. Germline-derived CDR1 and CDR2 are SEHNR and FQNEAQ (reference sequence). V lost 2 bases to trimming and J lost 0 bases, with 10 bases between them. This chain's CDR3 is CASSLTRGLNTEAFF. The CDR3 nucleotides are TGTGCCAGCAGCTTAACGAGGGGTTTGAACACTGAAGCTTTCTTT.

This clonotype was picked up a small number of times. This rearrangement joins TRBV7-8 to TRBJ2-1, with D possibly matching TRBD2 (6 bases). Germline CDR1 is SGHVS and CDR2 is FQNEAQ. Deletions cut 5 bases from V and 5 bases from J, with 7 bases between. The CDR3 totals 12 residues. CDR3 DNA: TGTGCCAGCAGCAGGGAGGACAATGAGCAGTTCTTC. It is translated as CASSREDNEQFF.

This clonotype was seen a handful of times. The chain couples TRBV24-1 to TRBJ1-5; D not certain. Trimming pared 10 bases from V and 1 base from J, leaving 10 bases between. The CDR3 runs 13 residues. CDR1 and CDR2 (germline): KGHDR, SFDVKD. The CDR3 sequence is CATQRWSNQPQHF. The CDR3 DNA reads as TGTGCCACACAACGGTGGAGCAATCAGCCCCAGCATTTT.

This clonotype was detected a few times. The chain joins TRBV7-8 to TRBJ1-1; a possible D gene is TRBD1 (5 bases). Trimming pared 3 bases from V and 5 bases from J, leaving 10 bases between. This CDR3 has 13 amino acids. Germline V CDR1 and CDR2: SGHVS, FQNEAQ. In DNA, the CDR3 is TGTGCCAGCAGCTTCCCGGGACTGACTGAAGCTTTCTTT. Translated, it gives CASSFPGLTEAFF.

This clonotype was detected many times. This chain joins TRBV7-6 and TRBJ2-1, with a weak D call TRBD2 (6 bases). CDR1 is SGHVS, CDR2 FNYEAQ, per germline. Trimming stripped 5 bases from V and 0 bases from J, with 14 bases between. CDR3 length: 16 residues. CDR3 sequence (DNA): TGTGCCAGCAGCCCTAGCGCGGGGAGCTCCTACAATGAGCAGTTCTTC. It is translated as CASSPSAGSSYNEQFF.

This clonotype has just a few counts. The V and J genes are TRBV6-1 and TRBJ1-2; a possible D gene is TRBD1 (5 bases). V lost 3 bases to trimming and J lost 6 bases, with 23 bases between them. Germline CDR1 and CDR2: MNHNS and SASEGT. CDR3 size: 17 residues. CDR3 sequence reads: CASSEGPTTGLGDGYTF. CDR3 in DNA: TGTGCCAGCAGTGAGGGACCTACAACCGGGCTGGGCGATGGCTACACCTTC.

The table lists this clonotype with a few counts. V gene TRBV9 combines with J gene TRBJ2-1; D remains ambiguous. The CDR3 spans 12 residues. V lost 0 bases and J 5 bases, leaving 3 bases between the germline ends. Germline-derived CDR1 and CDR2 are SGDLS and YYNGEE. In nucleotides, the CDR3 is TGTGCCAGCAGCGTAGATCACAATGAGCAGTTCTTC. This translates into CASSVDHNEQFF.

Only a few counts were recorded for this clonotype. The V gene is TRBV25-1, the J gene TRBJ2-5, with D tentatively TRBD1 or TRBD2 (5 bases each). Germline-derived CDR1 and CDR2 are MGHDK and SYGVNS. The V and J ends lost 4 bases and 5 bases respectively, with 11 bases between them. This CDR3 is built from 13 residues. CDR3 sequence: CASSVGGWETQYF. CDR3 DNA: TGTGCCAGCAGTGTTGGGGGTTGGGAGACCCAGTACTTC.

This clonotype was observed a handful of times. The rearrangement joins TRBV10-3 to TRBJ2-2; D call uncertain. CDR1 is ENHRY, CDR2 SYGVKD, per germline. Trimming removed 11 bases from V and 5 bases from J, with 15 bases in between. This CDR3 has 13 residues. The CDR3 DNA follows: TGTGCCGTCACCGGGTCAGAGACCGGGGAGCTGTTTTTT. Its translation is CAVTGSETGELFF.